This TCR beta chain was identified in a study of blood T cell repertoires in COVID-19. Overall study: Some COVID-19 samples were acute and others convalescent; all came from the United States, Italy and Spain. PBMCs, B-cell-depleted T cells, or T cells provided the cDNA or gDNA that made up the material.

CDR1 SGDLS and CDR2 YYNGEE come from the germline V gene. V lost 0 bases and J lost 0, with 13 bases in between. CDR3 size: 18 residues. Here immunoSEQ multiplex PCR was the method, and the copy in TCRdb shows in-frame clones only, minus some. The sample includes 350,000 to 450,000 clones, around 85% of them seen just once. The rearrangement links TRBV9 to TRBJ2-6, with a weak D call TRBD1 (6 bases). The TCR sequence derives from a woman aged 18 to 35 with acute or convalescent COVID-19. The sample consisted of peripheral blood. CDR3 loop: CASSVVSGASSGANVLTF. As DNA, the CDR3 is TGTGCCAGCAGCGTAGTGTCAGGGGCTTCCTCTGGGGCCAACGTCCTGACTTTC.